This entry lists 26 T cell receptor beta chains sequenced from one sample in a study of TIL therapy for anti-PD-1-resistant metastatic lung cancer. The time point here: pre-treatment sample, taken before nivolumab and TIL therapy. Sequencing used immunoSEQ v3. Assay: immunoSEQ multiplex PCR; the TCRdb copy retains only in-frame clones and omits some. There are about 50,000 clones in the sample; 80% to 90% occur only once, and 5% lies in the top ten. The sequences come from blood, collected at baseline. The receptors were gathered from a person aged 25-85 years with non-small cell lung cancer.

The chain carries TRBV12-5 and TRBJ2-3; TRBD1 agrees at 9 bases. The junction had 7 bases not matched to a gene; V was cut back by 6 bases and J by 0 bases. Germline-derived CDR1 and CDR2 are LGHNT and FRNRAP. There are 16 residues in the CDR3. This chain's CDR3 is CASGSTGGSSTDTQYF. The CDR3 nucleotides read TGTGCTAGTGGATCCACAGGGGGCTCTAGCACAGATACGCAGTATTTT.

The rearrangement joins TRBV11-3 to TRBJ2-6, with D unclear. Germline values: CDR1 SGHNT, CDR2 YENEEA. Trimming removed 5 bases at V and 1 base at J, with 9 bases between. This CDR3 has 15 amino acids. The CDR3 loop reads CASSVGGSGANVLTF. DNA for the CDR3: TGTGCCAGCAGCGTAGGCGGATCTGGGGCCAACGTCCTGACTTTC.

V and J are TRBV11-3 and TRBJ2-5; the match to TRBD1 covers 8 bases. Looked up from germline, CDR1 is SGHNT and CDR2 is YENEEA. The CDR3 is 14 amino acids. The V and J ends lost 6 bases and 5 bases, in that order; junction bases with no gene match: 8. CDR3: CASRGQGAGETQYF. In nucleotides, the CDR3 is TGTGCCAGCAGGGGGCAGGGGGCTGGTGAGACCCAGTACTTC.

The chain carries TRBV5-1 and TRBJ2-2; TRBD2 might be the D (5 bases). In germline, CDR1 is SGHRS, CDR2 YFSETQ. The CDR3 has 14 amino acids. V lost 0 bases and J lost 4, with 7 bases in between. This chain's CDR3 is CASSLAGSTGELFF. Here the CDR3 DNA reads TGCGCCAGCAGCTTGGCGGGGAGCACCGGGGAGCTGTTTTTT.

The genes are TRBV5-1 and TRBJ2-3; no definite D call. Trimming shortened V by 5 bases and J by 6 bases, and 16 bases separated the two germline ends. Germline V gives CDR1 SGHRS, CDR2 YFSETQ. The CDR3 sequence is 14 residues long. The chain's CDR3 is CASSLLRSADTQYF. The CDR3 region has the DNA TGCGCCAGCAGTTTGTTACGGAGTGCGGATACGCAGTATTTT.

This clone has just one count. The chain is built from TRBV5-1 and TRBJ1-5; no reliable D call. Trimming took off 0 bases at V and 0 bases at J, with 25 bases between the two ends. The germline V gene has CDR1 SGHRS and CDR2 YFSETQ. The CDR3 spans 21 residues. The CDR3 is CASSLDGREKCYTDSNQPQHF. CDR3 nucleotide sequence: TGCGCCAGCAGCTTGGATGGCCGGGAGAAATGCTACACTGATAGCAATCAGCCCCAGCATTTT.

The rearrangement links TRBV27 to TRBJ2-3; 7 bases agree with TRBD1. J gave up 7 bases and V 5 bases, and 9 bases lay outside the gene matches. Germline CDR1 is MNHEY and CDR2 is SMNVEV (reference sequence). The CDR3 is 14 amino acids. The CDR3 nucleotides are TGTGCCAGCAGTCCGACAGGGTTTACAAATACGCAGTATTTT. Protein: CASSPTGFTNTQYF.

The CDR3: CASSLVGVVDYNEQFF. In DNA, the CDR3 is TGTGCCAGCAGCTTAGTTGGGGTAGTAGACTACAATGAGCAGTTCTTC. The chain has TRBV7-9 and TRBJ2-1; D is ambiguous. V was shortened by 1 base and J by 3 bases, with 13 bases between the two germline ends. This CDR3 region has 16 residues. Germline CDR1 is SEHNR and CDR2 is FQNEAQ (reference sequence).

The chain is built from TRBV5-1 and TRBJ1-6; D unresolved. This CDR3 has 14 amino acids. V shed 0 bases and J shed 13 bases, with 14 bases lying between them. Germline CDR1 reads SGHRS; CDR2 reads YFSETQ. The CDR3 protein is CASSLGVSPGPLHF. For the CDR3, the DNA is TGCGCCAGCAGCTTGGGTGTCAGTCCGGGCCCCCTCCACTTT.

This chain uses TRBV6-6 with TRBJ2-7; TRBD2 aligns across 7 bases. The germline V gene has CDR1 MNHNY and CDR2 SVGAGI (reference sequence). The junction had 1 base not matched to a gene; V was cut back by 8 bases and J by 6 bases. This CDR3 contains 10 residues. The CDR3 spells CASGGGEQYF. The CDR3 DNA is TGTGCCAGCGGGGGGGGCGAGCAGTACTTC.

The CDR3 bases are TGCGCCAGCAGCCAAGGACACAGCTCCTACAATGAGCAGTTCTTC. It encodes CASSQGHSSYNEQFF. The chain is built from TRBV4-1 and TRBJ2-1; D is undetermined. Germline V gene sequence: CDR1 MGHRA, CDR2 YSYEKL. With 1 base removed from V and 0 bases from J, the gap between germline ends came to 7 bases. This CDR3 is 15 amino acids long.

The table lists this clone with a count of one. The DNA of the CDR3 is TGTGCCAGCAGCTTGGGTACGGGAGGGATGAGGGAGCAGTTCTTC. Its translation is CASSLGTGGMREQFF. This chain joins TRBV5-4 and TRBJ2-1; 8 bases are a match to TRBD2. The CDR3 totals 15 residues. V was pared by 0 bases and J by 10 bases, with 9 bases of the junction left unmatched. CDR1 and CDR2 from the germline V gene are SGHNT and YYREEE (reference sequence). The full variable domain, its missing parts supplied by reference TRBV5-4 and TRBJ2-1, is ETGVTQSPTHLIKTRGQQVTLRCSSQSGHNTVSWYQQALGQGPQFIFQYYREEENGRGNFPPRFSGLQFPNYSSELNVNALELDDSALYLCASSLGTGGMREQFFGPGTRLTVL.

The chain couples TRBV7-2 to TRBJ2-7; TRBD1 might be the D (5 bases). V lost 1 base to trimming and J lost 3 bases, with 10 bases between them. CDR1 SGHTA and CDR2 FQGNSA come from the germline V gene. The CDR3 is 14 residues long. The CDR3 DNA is TGTGCCAGCAGCTTAGGACAGATTCTCTACGAGCAGTACTTC. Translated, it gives CASSLGQILYEQYF.

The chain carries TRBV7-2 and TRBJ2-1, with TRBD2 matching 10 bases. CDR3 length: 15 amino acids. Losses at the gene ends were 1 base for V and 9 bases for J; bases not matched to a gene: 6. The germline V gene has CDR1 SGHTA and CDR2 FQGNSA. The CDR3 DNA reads TGTGCCAGCAGCTTAGATCTCCTAGCGGGAGTTGAGCAGTTCTTC. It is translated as CASSLDLLAGVEQFF.

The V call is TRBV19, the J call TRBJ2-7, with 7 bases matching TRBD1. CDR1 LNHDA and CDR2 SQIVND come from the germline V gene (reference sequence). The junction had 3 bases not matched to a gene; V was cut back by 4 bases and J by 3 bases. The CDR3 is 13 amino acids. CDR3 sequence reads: CASSRDRDYEQYF. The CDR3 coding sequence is TGTGCCAGTAGTAGAGACAGGGACTACGAGCAGTACTTC.

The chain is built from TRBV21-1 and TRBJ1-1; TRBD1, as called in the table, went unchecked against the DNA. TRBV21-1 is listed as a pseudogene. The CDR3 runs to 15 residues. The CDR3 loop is CASSNETVRNTEAFF. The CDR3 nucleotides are TGTGCCAGCAGCAATGAAACAGTAAGGAACACTGAAGCTTTCTTT.

The CDR3 sequence: CASSLDRPGAYEQYF. The CDR3 nucleotides read TGTGCCAGCAGTTTAGATAGGCCAGGGGCCTACGAGCAGTACTTC. V usage is TRBV27 and J usage is TRBJ2-7; tentative D call: TRBD1 (6 bases). The CDR3 is 15 residues long. Trimming stripped 2 bases from V and 2 bases from J, with 13 bases between. Germline assignment: CDR1 MNHEY and CDR2 SMNVEV (reference sequence).

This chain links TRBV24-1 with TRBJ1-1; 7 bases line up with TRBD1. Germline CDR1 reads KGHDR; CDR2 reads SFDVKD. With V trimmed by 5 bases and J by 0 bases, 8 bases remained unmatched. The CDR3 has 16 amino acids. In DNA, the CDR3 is TGTGCCACCAGTGCCGGGGGACAGAATATGAACACTGAAGCTTTCTTT. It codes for CATSAGGQNMNTEAFF.

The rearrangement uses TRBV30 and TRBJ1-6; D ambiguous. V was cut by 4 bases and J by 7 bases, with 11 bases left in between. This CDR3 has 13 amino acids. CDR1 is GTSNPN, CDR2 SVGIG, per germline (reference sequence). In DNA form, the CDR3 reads TGTGCCTGGAATGGACGGACCAATTCACCCCTCCACTTT. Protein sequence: CAWNGRTNSPLHF.

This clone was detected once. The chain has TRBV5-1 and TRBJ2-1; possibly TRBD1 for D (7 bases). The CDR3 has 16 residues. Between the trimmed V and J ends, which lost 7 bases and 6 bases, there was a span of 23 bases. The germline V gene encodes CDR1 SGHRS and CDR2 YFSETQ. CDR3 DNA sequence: TGCGCCAGCGGGATTGCTCGTCCAGGGGGGAGCAATGAGCAGTTCTTC. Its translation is CASGIARPGGSNEQFF.

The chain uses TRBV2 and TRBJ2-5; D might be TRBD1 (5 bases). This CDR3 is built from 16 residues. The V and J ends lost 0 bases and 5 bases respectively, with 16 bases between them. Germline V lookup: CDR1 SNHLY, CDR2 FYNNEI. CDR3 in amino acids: CASSEALAGKGETQYF. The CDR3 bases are TGTGCCAGCAGTGAAGCGCTGGCAGGGAAGGGTGAGACCCAGTACTTC.

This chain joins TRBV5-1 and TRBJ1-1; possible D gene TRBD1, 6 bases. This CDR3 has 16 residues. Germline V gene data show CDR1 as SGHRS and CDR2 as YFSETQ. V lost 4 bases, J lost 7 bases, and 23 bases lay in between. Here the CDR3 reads CASSPTPVEQGNEAFF. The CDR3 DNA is TGCGCCAGCAGCCCCACGCCCGTAGAACAGGGAAATGAAGCTTTCTTT.

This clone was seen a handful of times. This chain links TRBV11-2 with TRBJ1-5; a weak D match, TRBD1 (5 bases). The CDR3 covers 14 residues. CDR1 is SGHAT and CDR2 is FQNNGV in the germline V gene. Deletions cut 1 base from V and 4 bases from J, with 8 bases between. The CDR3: CASSLAAGNQPQHF. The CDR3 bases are TGTGCCAGCAGCTTAGCCGCAGGGAATCAGCCCCAGCATTTT.

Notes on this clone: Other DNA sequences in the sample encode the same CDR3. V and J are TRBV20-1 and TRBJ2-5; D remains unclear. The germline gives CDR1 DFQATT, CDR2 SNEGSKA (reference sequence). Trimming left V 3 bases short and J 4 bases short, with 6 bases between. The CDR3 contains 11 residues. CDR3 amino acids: CSARARETQYF. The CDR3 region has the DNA TGCAGTGCTAGGGCCCGAGAGACCCAGTACTTC.

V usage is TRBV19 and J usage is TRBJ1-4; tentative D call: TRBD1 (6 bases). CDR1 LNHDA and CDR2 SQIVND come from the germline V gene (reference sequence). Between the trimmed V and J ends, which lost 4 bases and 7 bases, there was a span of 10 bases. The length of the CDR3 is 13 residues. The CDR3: CASSTGTTEKLFF. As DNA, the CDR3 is TGTGCCAGTAGTACCGGGACAACTGAAAAACTGTTTTTT.

CDR3 DNA: TGTGCCACCAGCAGAGAACAGGGGGATGGCTACACCTTC. As protein: CATSREQGDGYTF. The rearrangement uses TRBV15 and TRBJ1-2, with 8 nucleotides matching TRBD1. The J segment lost 6 bases and the V segment lost 0 bases, leaving 0 bases of the junction unmatched. CDR3 length: 13 residues. Germline CDR1 and CDR2: LNHNV and YYDKDF (reference sequence).